Listed below are T cell receptor beta chains from one sample, sequenced in a study of glioma-infiltrating T cells. TCRdb reanalysed the multiplex PCR reads using MiXCR and keeps one entry per CDR3 protein. Among around 190,000 distinct CDR3 sequences listed, around 40% were seen once. The sequenced sample was glioma tissue, nonneoplastic brain tissue, or PBMCs (not recorded which). The receptors were gathered from a human donor with low-grade glioma or glioblastoma, undergoing nonglioma brain surgery, or in good health (not recorded which). The CDR3 runs from the conserved cysteine through the conserved F or W. A D gene is named only where the DNA matches it firmly. Only part of the rows carry a size: once, few, many, or a class if the clone is expanded.

D	length	V	J	size	DNA	CDR3
-	11	TRBV28	TRBJ1-5	many	TGTGCCAGCTGCGGCGATCAGCCCCAGCATTTT	CASCGDQPQHF
-	17	TRBV28	TRBJ2-7	few	TGTGCCAGCAGTGCGGGGTTGACAGGGCTGATATCCTACGAGCAGTACTTC	CASSAGLTGLISYEQYF
TRBD1	14	TRBV7-2	TRBJ2-5	-	TGTGCCAGCAGCTCGGGACAGGGAGGAGAGACCCAGTACTTC	CASSSGQGGETQYF
-	12	TRBV29-1	TRBJ1-1	many	TGCAGCGTTGTGCGAGGGGCAACTGAAGCTTTCTTT	CSVVRGATEAFF
TRBD2	17	TRBV6-5	TRBJ2-7	-	TGTGCCAGCAGTTACCTACCCGGGACTAGCGGGAGTAGTAAGCAGTACTTC	CASSYLPGTSGSSKQYF
-	13	TRBV4-1	TRBJ2-7	few	TGCGCCAGCAGCCAAGCTGTATCCTACGGGCAGTACTTC	CASSQAVSYGQYF
-	16	TRBV14	TRBJ2-7	few	TGTGCCAGCAGCCAGGGGTTCTTGACGAGCTCCTACGAGCAGTACTTC	CASSQGFLTSSYEQYF
-	15	TRBV3-1	TRBJ2-7	-	TGTGCCAGCAGCCAAGATCAGGGCGTATCCTACGAGCAGTACTTC	CASSQDQGVSYEQYF
-	14	TRBV2	TRBJ1-1	-	TGTGCCAGCAGTGAAATAAGAGGATGGAATGAAGCTTTCTTT	CASSEIRGWNEAFF
-	15	TRBV12-3/TRBV12-4	TRBJ2-1	-	TGTGCCAGCAGCCGCACTAGAGGGGGTTACAATGAGCAGTTCTTC	CASSRTRGGYNEQFF
-	14	TRBV20-1	TRBJ2-7	many	TGCAGTGCCAGGGAGCAATTCTCTGGGTACGAGCAGTACTTC	CSAREQFSGYEQYF
TRBD2	15	TRBV6-6	TRBJ2-7	many	TGTGCCAGCAGTTACGGACTAGCGGGACCGGGGGAGCAGTACTTC	CASSYGLAGPGEQYF
-	16	TRBV27	TRBJ1-6	many	TGTGCCAGCAGTTTATCTTGGGACGGACTCTATTCACCCCTCCACTTT	CASSLSWDGLYSPLHF
-	11	TRBV12-3/TRBV12-4	TRBJ2-1	-	TGTGCCAGCAAGGCGGGCAATGAGCAGTTCTTC	CASKAGNEQFF
TRBD1	15	TRBV27	TRBJ1-1	-	TGTGCCAGCAGTTTATTAGGGACAGGGAACACTGAAGCTTTCTTT	CASSLLGTGNTEAFF
-	11	TRBV12-3/TRBV12-4	TRBJ2-1	-	TGTGCCAGCAGTCTAGGGGTCGAGCAGCTCTTC	CASSLGVEQLF
-	13	TRBV18	TRBJ1-5	few	TGTGCCAGCTCAACGGACGGGAATCAGCCCCAGCATTTT	CASSTDGNQPQHF
TRBD2	15	TRBV28	TRBJ2-1	many	TGTGCCAGCAGTTCAGAGCGGGATTACTACAATGAGCAGTTCTTC	CASSSERDYYNEQFF
-	13	TRBV29-1	TRBJ2-4	-	TGCAGCGTTGAGGAACAGGGACTAAACATTCAGTACTTC	CSVEEQGLNIQYF
-	11	TRBV29-1	TRBJ2-5	-	TGCAGCGTTGAACAGGCAGAGACCCAGTACTTC	CSVEQAETQYF
TRBD2	15	TRBV7-2	TRBJ2-3	many	TGTGCCAGCAGCTTAGGCGGCGGGAGCGCAGATACGCAGTATTTT	CASSLGGGSADTQYF
TRBD2	12	TRBV7-7	TRBJ2-1	-	TGTGCCAGCGGGGGTAGCGGGAATGAGCAGTTCTTC	CASGGSGNEQFF
TRBD1	13	TRBV6-1	TRBJ2-1	many	TGTGCCAGCAGGAGGGACAGGGGCGATGAGCAGTTCTTC	CASRRDRGDEQFF
-	14	TRBV2	TRBJ1-2	-	TGTGCCAGCAGTGAAGGCACAGTACCTTATGGCTACACCTTC	CASSEGTVPYGYTF
-	14	TRBV28	TRBJ1-5	-	TGTGCCAGCAGTTTATTGGGAGGGAATAAGCCCCAGCATTTC	CASSLLGGNKPQHF
-	15	TRBV6-6	TRBJ1-1	-	TGTGCCAGCATTGCCTCCGGACGTGGTTTCACTGAAGCTTTCTTT	CASIASGRGFTEAFF
-	16	TRBV6-1	TRBJ2-6	-	TGTGCCAGCAGTGAAGAACAGTTCCCTGGGGCCAACGTCCTGACTTTC	CASSEEQFPGANVLTF
-	13	TRBV5-1	TRBJ1-1	-	TGCGCCAGCAGCTTGGCGGGGAGCTCTGAAGCTTTCTTT	CASSLAGSSEAFF
TRBD1	14	TRBV19	TRBJ1-5	once	TGTGACAGTAGGGGGACAGATAGCAATCAGCCCCAGCATTTT	CDSRGTDSNQPQHF
-	15	TRBV6-1	TRBJ1-2	many	TGTGCCAGTTCAACCGGACACCACTCTAACTATGGCTACACCTTC	CASSTGHHSNYGYTF
TRBD1	16	TRBV11-2	TRBJ2-4	once	TGTGCCAGCAGCTTTACAGGGGGCGATCCCAAAAACATTCAGTACTTC	CASSFTGGDPKNIQYF
-	12	TRBV20-1	TRBJ2-7	many	TGCAGTGCTACGGGGGTCTCGGTCGAGCAGTACTTC	CSATGVSVEQYF
-	14	TRBV28	TRBJ1-2	-	TGTGCCAGCAGTTTATGGGACCGGACCTATGGCTACAATTTC	CASSLWDRTYGYNF
-	17	TRBV27	TRBJ2-1	-	TGTGCCAGCAGTCTAGGTTATGGGCAGAGCTCCTACACTGAGCAGTTCTTC	CASSLGYGQSSYTEQFF
-	16	TRBV6-1	TRBJ1-4	many	TGTGCCAGCAGCCCCCTCTATAGGGGGATTAATGAAAAACTGTTTTTT	CASSPLYRGINEKLFF
TRBD2	18	TRBV7-3	TRBJ2-1	-	TGTGCCAGCAGCCCAGGCCGGGGCAAACTAGCGGGAGGGAATGAGCAGTTCTTC	CASSPGRGKLAGGNEQFF
-	12	TRBV6-1	TRBJ1-1	many	TGTGCCGGAACGGACGGACACACTGAAGCTTTCTTT	CAGTDGHTEAFF
TRBD2	14	TRBV7-9	TRBJ2-1	-	TGTGCCAGCAGCGCGGGACTAGACTACAATGAGCAGTTCTTC	CASSAGLDYNEQFF
-	15	TRBV18	TRBJ2-7	few	TGTGCCAGCTCCCCGTCGGGTGGGGATTACTACGAGCAGTACTTC	CASSPSGGDYYEQYF
-	12	TRBV29-1	TRBJ2-1	-	TGCAGCGTTGACTCGCGGTACAATGAGCAGTTCTTC	CSVDSRYNEQFF
TRBD2	16	TRBV7-9	TRBJ2-7	-	TGTGCCAGCAGCAAGACTGCCGGGACTAGCGGGACAGAGCAGTACTTC	CASSKTAGTSGTEQYF
-	15	TRBV6-6	TRBJ2-3	-	TGTGCCAGCAGTTACTCTGGACTTCGTCGATATACGCAGTATTTT	CASSYSGLRRYTQYF
TRBD1	14	TRBV12-3/TRBV12-4	TRBJ2-4	-	TGTGCCAGCATCCCCTGGACAGGGGACCCTACCCGGTACTTC	CASIPWTGDPTRYF
TRBD2	16	TRBV6-6	TRBJ2-1	many	TGTGCCAGCAGTTTCTCGACTAGCGGGAGCCACAATGAGCAGTTCTTC	CASSFSTSGSHNEQFF
-	11	TRBV29-1	TRBJ2-1	few	TGCAGCGTTGAAGTGGACTATGAGCAGTTCTTC	CSVEVDYEQFF
-	12	TRBV20-1	TRBJ2-3	many	TGCAGTGCTAGTTTAGGTGGAGATACGCAGTATTTT	CSASLGGDTQYF
-	12	TRBV29-1	TRBJ1-2	few	TGCAGCGGGGCGGACAGAGACTATGGCTACACCTTC	CSGADRDYGYTF
TRBD2	17	TRBV28	TRBJ2-1	many	TGTGCCAGCATCCAAGCGGGGCCAGTCTACTCCTACAATGAGCAGTTCTTC	CASIQAGPVYSYNEQFF
TRBD2	14	TRBV13	TRBJ2-1	-	TGTGCCAGCAGCACCTTGACTAGCCCCGATGAGGAGTTCTTC	CASSTLTSPDEEFF
-	13	TRBV11-1	TRBJ2-1	few	TGTGCCAGCAGCCCTTCTCTAGCACTTGAGCAGTTCTTC	CASSPSLALEQFF
-	17	TRBV5-4	TRBJ2-1	-	TGTGCCAGCAGCTTGCGGCTGACTAGGACTGCCACCTATGAGCAGTTCTTC	CASSLRLTRTATYEQFF
TRBD1	14	TRBV9	TRBJ2-7	-	TGTGCCAGCAGCGTAGCGGGACAGGACTACGAGCAGTACTTC	CASSVAGQDYEQYF
-	13	TRBV20-1	TRBJ1-1	many	TGCAGTGCTAGTAGGCTGCTGAACACTGAAGCTTTCTTT	CSASRLLNTEAFF
TRBD2	15	TRBV18	TRBJ2-1	-	TGTGCCAGCTCAGTTAGCGGGAGTCGCAACAGTGAGCAGTTCTTC	CASSVSGSRNSEQFF
TRBD1	16	TRBV12-3/TRBV12-4	TRBJ1-3	-	TGTGCCAGCAGCGACTACGGGACAGGGGCTGGAAACACCATATATTTT	CASSDYGTGAGNTIYF
-	12	TRBV20-1	TRBJ2-1	many	TGCAGTGCTCCAGTCCAGGGGAATGAGCAGTTCTTC	CSAPVQGNEQFF
-	14	TRBV5-4	TRBJ2-3	few	TGTGCCAGCAGCTTGGGACTCGGCACAGATACGCAGTATTTT	CASSLGLGTDTQYF
TRBD2	13	TRBV20-1	TRBJ2-1	once	TGCAGTGCCCACCTAGCGGGGGTACAGGAGCAGTTCTTC	CSAHLAGVQEQFF
-	16	TRBV14	TRBJ1-1	many	TGTGCCAGCAGCCCTCGGGGTATATTCCTGGACACTGAAGCTTTCTTT	CASSPRGIFLDTEAFF
-	13	TRBV2	TRBJ1-5	-	TGTGCCAGCAGTAAGACAGAGAATCACCCCCAGCATTTT	CASSKTENHPQHF